This T cell receptor beta chain was observed in a study of breast tumors, draining lymph nodes, adjacent tissues. Study-level findings and limits: Data only fit, rather than demonstrated, lymph node origin of most tumor T cells.

Many counts were recorded for this clonotype. The antigen is not known. This CDR3 is built from 14 residues. Germline V gene data show CDR1 as MNHEY and CDR2 as SVGEGT. Trimming left V 8 bases short and J 1 base short, with 11 bases between. Axillary draining lymph nodes of breast cancer patients supplied the node samples. A single record per CDR3 protein comes from TCRdb applying MiXCR to the multiplex PCR reads. The table lists fewer than 200,000 distinct CDR3 sequences, around 33% of them singletons, with approximately 3.9% in the top ten. This TCR was sampled from a female donor with breast cancer. Some clones in this sample may be carry-over from other donors' samples. Material for sequencing was axillary lymph node tissue. V and J are TRBV6-2 or TRBV6-3 and TRBJ2-2, with D unresolved. The CDR3 is CASFRSLNTGELFF. The CDR3 DNA is TGTGCCAGCTTCCGGTCCTTGAACACCGGGGAGCTGTTTTTT.